Below are 15 T cell receptor beta chains sequenced from a single sample in a study of shared T cell receptors in the human thymus. TCRdb keeps only in-frame clones here, not all; method: immunoSEQ multiplex PCR. The profile shows about 660,000 clones, roughly 88% of them singletons. These data were also filed under a second study, of human thymus T cells.

The sample was thymocytes. These TCRs come from a boy under three years old with a congenital heart defect.

In its sample, this clone was seen once. The chain employs TRBV9 and TRBJ2-3; TRBD2 matches 8 bases. The CDR3 is made up of 17 amino acids. The germline CDR1 and CDR2 sequences are SGDLS and YYNGEE. Trimming cost V 0 bases and J 5 bases; bases outside gene matches: 11. DNA for the CDR3: TGTGCCAGCAGCGTAGACGGGCGAAGCGGGAGAAGAGATACGCAGTATTTT. It encodes CASSVDGRSGRRDTQYF.

This chain connects TRBV4-3 to TRBJ2-1; possibly TRBD1 for D (6 bases). V was cut by 4 bases and J by 0 bases, with 13 bases left in between. CDR1 and CDR2 from the germline V gene are LGHNA and YSLEER. CDR3 size: 16 residues. CDR3 bases: TGCGCCAGCAGCCGAGGGACACCGAGCTCCTACAATGAGCAGTTCTTC. Translation: CASSRGTPSSYNEQFF.

The CDR3 region is CASSLEDRGATEAFF. As DNA, the CDR3 is TGTGCCAGCAGCTTAGAGGACAGGGGGGCGACTGAAGCTTTCTTT. The rearrangement uses TRBV5-6 and TRBJ1-1; 10 bases match TRBD1. There are 15 residues in the CDR3. Germline-derived CDR1 and CDR2 are SGHDT and YYEEEE. After removal of 2 bases from V and 5 bases from J, the junction contained 6 bases not matched to a gene.

This clone appeared a single time. The CDR3 DNA follows: TGTGCCAGCAGCCAAGATCCCCAGACAGGGACCTACGAGCAGTACTTC. It translates to CASSQDPQTGTYEQYF. The gene calls are TRBV4-2 and TRBJ2-7, with 7 nucleotides matching TRBD1. The CDR3 runs to 16 residues. V shed 0 bases, J shed 2 bases, and the junction held 7 bases outside the gene matches. Germline V gene data show CDR1 as LGHNA and CDR2 as YNFKEQ.

The rearrangement uses TRBV19 and TRBJ2-1; 12 bases line up with TRBD2. J gave up 7 bases and V 7 bases, and 23 bases lay outside the gene matches. CDR1 is LNHDA, CDR2 SQIVND, per germline (reference sequence). CDR3 length: 20 amino acids. The CDR3 loop reads CASTRGGLAGGPRERNEQFF. Written as DNA, the CDR3 is TGTGCCAGTACCCGTGGGGGGCTAGCGGGAGGGCCTCGGGAAAGGAATGAGCAGTTCTTC.

The chain couples TRBV11-3 to TRBJ2-1; the match to TRBD2 covers 10 bases. This CDR3 comprises 19 residues. J lost 3 bases, V lost 5 bases, and 16 bases had no gene match. Germline CDR1 and CDR2: SGHNT and YENEEA. The CDR3 sequence is CASSRSASGSGGGYNEQFF. The CDR3 coding sequence is TGTGCCAGCAGCCGCTCGGCTAGCGGGAGTGGGGGGGGCTACAATGAGCAGTTCTTC.

The J gene is TRBJ2-7, the V gene TRBV2; TRBD2 matches at 13 bases. Germline lookup yields CDR1 SNHLY and CDR2 FYNNEI. The CDR3 runs 16 residues. The junction had 4 bases not matched to a gene; V was cut back by 2 bases and J by 3 bases. The CDR3 DNA reads as TGTGCCAGCAGTGAACGACTAGCGGGAGGAAGCTACGAGCAGTACTTC. Its translation is CASSERLAGGSYEQYF.

V is TRBV28 and J is TRBJ1-1; 7 bases fit TRBD1. CDR1 and CDR2 from the germline V gene are MDHEN and SYDVKM. This CDR3 has 14 residues. The V gene end was trimmed by 6 bases and the J gene end by 0 bases; junction bases not matched to a gene: 4. The CDR3 nucleotides are TGTGCCAGCAGATTGGACAGGCTGAACACTGAAGCTTTCTTT. Amino acids: CASRLDRLNTEAFF.

CDR3 protein: CSVGPMVQETQYF. The DNA of the CDR3 is TGCAGCGTTGGCCCTATGGTCCAAGAGACCCAGTACTTC. V is TRBV29-1 and J is TRBJ2-5; no reliable D call. This CDR3 contains 13 residues. Germline CDR1 SQVTM, CDR2 ANQGSEA. V dropped 4 bases and J dropped 1 base, with 10 bases sitting between them.

V is TRBV2 and J is TRBJ1-2, with D hard to call. The CDR3 runs 13 residues. Germline lookup yields CDR1 SNHLY and CDR2 FYNNEI. V gave up 5 bases and J gave up 4 bases, with 11 bases separating them. The CDR3 coding sequence is TGTGCCAGCAGTCCGGAACAGAGCTATGGCTACACCTTC. The encoded protein is CASSPEQSYGYTF.

The CDR3 DNA is TGTGCCAGCAGCGAACGACAGGGTCCTCGAGAAAACATTCAGTACTTC. Its protein is CASSERQGPRENIQYF. The chain employs TRBV11-3 and TRBJ2-4; 7 bases agree with TRBD1. CDR3 length: 16 amino acids. Germline CDR1 SGHNT, CDR2 YENEEA. The V segment lost 5 bases and the J segment 5 bases; nucleotides outside the gene matches: 12.

The rearrangement joins TRBV16 to TRBJ2-3, with TRBD2 matching 12 bases. This CDR3 has 16 residues. Losses at the gene ends were 4 bases for V and 2 bases for J; bases not matched to a gene: 4. Germline loops: CDR1 KGHSY, CDR2 FQNENV. For the CDR3, the DNA is TGTGCCAGCAGCCCCACTAGCGGGGGGATCACAGATACGCAGTATTTT. As protein: CASSPTSGGITDTQYF.

The chain uses TRBV4-1 and TRBJ2-1, with 9 positions matching TRBD2. This CDR3 region has 15 residues. Trimming cost V 4 bases and J 8 bases; bases outside gene matches: 9. CDR1 MGHRA and CDR2 YSYEKL come from the germline V gene. Written as DNA, the CDR3 is TGCGCCAGCAGCCCGACTAGCGGACTACGGGATGAGCAGTTCTTC. The encoded protein is CASSPTSGLRDEQFF.

The J gene is TRBJ2-7, the V gene TRBV5-1; the match to TRBD1 covers 8 bases. Germline assignment: CDR1 SGHRS and CDR2 YFSETQ. The CDR3 has 15 amino acids. With V trimmed by 4 bases and J by 3 bases, 9 bases remained unmatched. The CDR3 DNA sequence: TGCGCCAGCAGCCCGGGACAGGCCGCCTACTACGAGCAGTACTTC. Encoded protein: CASSPGQAAYYEQYF.

The rearrangement links TRBV11-1 to TRBJ2-2; the match to TRBD2 covers 11 bases. Trimming cost V 3 bases and J 4 bases; bases outside gene matches: 1. Germline CDR1 SGHAT, CDR2 FQDESV (reference sequence). The CDR3 length is 15 residues. The CDR3 DNA sequence: TGTGCCAGCAGCTTCGGGACTAGCGGCACCGGGGAGCTGTTTTTT. Translated: CASSFGTSGTGELFF.